These 7 T cell receptor beta chains came from one sample sequenced in a study of T cells in Graves' hyperthyroidism and ophthalmopathy. Amplification of TCR beta CDR3 regions was performed using RNA transcripts as template. When the TCR CDR3 underwent first-round RT-PCR, the HTBI primer set was used. One entry per CDR3 protein results from TCRdb running MiXCR on the multiplex PCR reads. The table has 300,000 to 450,000 distinct CDR3 sequences, around 13% seen once. The sample taken for sequencing was blood. All receptors derive from a woman between 18 and 30 years old with Graves' hyperthyroidism.

This clonotype was seen a few times. An end of the junction differs from the germline gene, which may be a read error. This rearrangement joins TRBV28 to TRBJ1-1; tentatively, D is TRBD1 (5 bases). Per the germline V gene, CDR1 is MDHEN and CDR2 is SYDVKM. The CDR3 is 13 amino acids. This CDR3 reads CASSLGTNTEVFF. CDR3 bases: TGTGCCAGCAGTTTAGGGACGAACACTGAAGTTTTCTTT. Full variable domain (outside the CDR3, taken from reference TRBV28 and TRBJ1-1): DVKVTQSSRYLVKRTGEKVFLECVQDMDHENMFWYRQDPGLGLRLIYFSYDVKMKEKGDIPEGYSVSREKKERFSLILESASTNQTSMYLCASSLGTNTEVFFGQGTRLTVV.

This clonotype was seen ten or more times. The J gene is TRBJ2-5, the V gene TRBV20-1; 11 nucleotides agree with TRBD2. The CDR3 consists of 16 residues. Germline CDR1 and CDR2: DFQATT and SNEGSKA (reference sequence). V lost 1 base, J lost 2 bases, and 6 bases stayed unmatched. The CDR3, as DNA: TGCAGTGCTAGAGGGCTAGCGGGGGGCTTACAAGAGACCCAGTACTTC. It translates to CSARGLAGGLQETQYF.

The table lists this clonotype with many counts. Written as DNA, the CDR3 is TGTGCCAGCAGCCAGGTCCCCGACAGGGCGGACTATGGCTACACCTTC. As protein: CASSQVPDRADYGYTF. This sequence joins TRBV5-8 and TRBJ1-2, with 7 bases matching TRBD1. The V and J ends lost 4 bases and 3 bases, in that order; junction bases with no gene match: 12. In germline, CDR1 is SGHTS, CDR2 YDEGEE. The CDR3 runs 16 residues.

This clonotype was detected many times. The chain links TRBV5-1 to TRBJ2-7; D is unresolved. Germline V gene data show CDR1 as SGHRS and CDR2 as YFSETQ. Trimming removed 2 bases at V and 2 bases at J, with 20 bases between. This CDR3 comprises 17 residues. The CDR3 region is CASSFGFSPTDTYEQYF. The CDR3 DNA reads as TGCGCCAGCAGCTTTGGGTTTTCACCGACCGATACCTACGAGCAGTACTTC.

This clonotype was observed at least ten times. V gene TRBV12-3 or TRBV12-4 combines with J gene TRBJ1-2; D unclear. The CDR3 loop spans 14 amino acids. V lost 5 bases and J 4 bases, leaving 14 bases between the germline ends. For the CDR3, the DNA is TGTGCCAGCAGTCGCGAGGGCCGTAGCTATGGCTACACCTTC. Translation: CASSREGRSYGYTF.

This clonotype has more than one count but fewer than ten. The gene calls are TRBV5-6 and TRBJ1-5; D ambiguous. Trimming removed 0 bases from V and 8 bases from J, with 9 bases in between. The V gene's germline CDR1 is SGHDT and CDR2 YYEEEE. The CDR3 runs to 13 residues. CDR3 in amino acids: CASSLGQSKPQHF. The CDR3 DNA sequence: TGTGCCAGCAGCTTGGGGCAGTCTAAGCCCCAGCATTTT.

This clonotype came up many times. The chain carries TRBV28 and TRBJ1-5, with D possibly matching TRBD1 (6 bases). V was pared by 7 bases and J by 7 bases, with 17 bases between. The CDR3 sequence is 14 residues long. Germline lookup yields CDR1 MDHEN and CDR2 SYDVKM. In DNA, the CDR3 is TGTGCCAGCACCCGTCAGGGGAATCGCCAGCCCCAGCATTTT. Translation gives CASTRQGNRQPQHF.